A selection of T cell receptor beta chains follows, all from one sample in a study of T-cell reconstitution after alpha-beta-depleted transplantation in children. TCRdb re-analysed the PCR reads in MiXCR, keeping a single row per CDR3 protein. The sample includes over 450,000 distinct CDR3 sequences, roughly a tenth seen only once; the top ten take around 2%. Source: PBMCs, taken before TCRalphabeta/CD19-depleted stem cell transplant. The receptors were sampled from a child younger than 10 with inherited bone marrow failure, due to receive a stem cell transplant. Both conserved end residues are part of each CDR3. Each record gives: CDR3 DNA, CDR3 protein, clone size, J gene, D gene, V gene. A D gene is named only where the DNA matches it firmly. Only some rows state a clone size, as once, few, many or a class for expanded clones.

cdr3_nt: TGCGCCAGCAGCCAATCGGACAGGGGAATATTAGATACGCAGTATTTT
cdr3_aa: CASSQSDRGILDTQYF
clone_size: few
j_call: TRBJ2-3
d_call: TRBD1
v_call: TRBV23-1

cdr3_nt: TGCAGTGCTAGAGCCTCTTTTACAGGGTGGGAGTGGGGTGGCAATGAGCAGTTCTTC
cdr3_aa: CSARASFTGWEWGGNEQFF
clone_size: few
j_call: TRBJ2-1
d_call: .
v_call: TRBV20-1

cdr3_nt: TGTGCCAGCAGTATATACAGGGAGGGGGCTGAAGCTTTCTTT
cdr3_aa: CASSIYREGAEAFF
clone_size: many
j_call: TRBJ1-1
d_call: .
v_call: TRBV27

cdr3_nt: TGTGCCTACACCGGGACATTAAGTCAGCCCCAGCATTTT
cdr3_aa: CAYTGTLSQPQHF
clone_size: many
j_call: TRBJ1-5
d_call: .
v_call: TRBV25-1

cdr3_nt: TGTGCCAGCAGCCACGGGACTAGCGGAATAAAGAACACCGGGGAGCTGTTTTTT
cdr3_aa: CASSHGTSGIKNTGELFF
clone_size: .
j_call: TRBJ2-2
d_call: TRBD2
v_call: TRBV9

cdr3_nt: TGTGCCAGCAGCTTACAGGGGCTTTTCCACGAGCAGTACTTC
cdr3_aa: CASSLQGLFHEQYF
clone_size: many
j_call: TRBJ2-7
d_call: TRBD1
v_call: TRBV5-6

cdr3_nt: TGTGCCAGCAGTTTTGGAGTGGCCTACGAGCAGTACTTC
cdr3_aa: CASSFGVAYEQYF
clone_size: many
j_call: TRBJ2-7
d_call: .
v_call: TRBV27

cdr3_nt: TGTGCCAGCAGTGAACGTCCCGGGACTAGCTTGAACGAGCAGTACTTC
cdr3_aa: CASSERPGTSLNEQYF
clone_size: few
j_call: TRBJ2-7
d_call: TRBD2
v_call: TRBV6-1

cdr3_nt: TGTGCCAGCAGCTTAGTAGGGACCGGCTACACCTTC
cdr3_aa: CASSLVGTGYTF
clone_size: few
j_call: TRBJ1-2
d_call: .
v_call: TRBV7-9

cdr3_nt: TGTGCCAGCAGTTACCGACTAGCGGGAGGATCCTACGAGCAGTACTTC
cdr3_aa: CASSYRLAGGSYEQYF
clone_size: many
j_call: TRBJ2-7
d_call: TRBD2
v_call: TRBV28